This TCR beta chain was sequenced during a study of patients and donors after allogeneic stem cell transplantation. TCRdb re-called the RT-PCR reads with MiXCR, one entry per CDR3 protein. The sample records about 24,000 distinct CDR3 sequences, roughly two fifths being singletons. This TCR derives from a human donor who was either an allogeneic HSCT recipient or a stem cell or donor lymphocyte infusion donor (not recorded which). It is not recorded whose cells these are; they may come from a transplant donor. The sequenced sample consisted of blood, either unsorted or a sorted T cell fraction (not recorded which).

The chain's CDR3 is CASSAWGTSETQYF. The CDR3, as DNA: TGTGCCAGCAGTGCCTGGGGCACCTCAGAGACCCAGTACTTC. V and J are TRBV12-3 or TRBV12-4 and TRBJ2-5; D perhaps matches TRBD1 (5 bases). V was pared by 5 bases and J by 4 bases, with 14 bases between. The CDR3 is made up of 14 amino acids.